This is a list of T cell receptor beta chains from one sample in a study of OX40 agonist ivuxolimab in advanced cancers. TCRdb's copy holds only in-frame clones and misses some; the assay was immunoSEQ multiplex PCR. The table records some 73,000 clones, around 86% of them present only once. Source: CD4+ or CD8+ T cells sorted from blood, taken in a trial of the OX40 agonist ivuxolimab. The receptors here all came from an adult with an advanced solid tumor such as melanoma, head and neck, liver or kidney cancer. CDR3s include the opening cysteine and the closing phenylalanine or tryptophan. A D gene is named only where the DNA matches it firmly. Expanded clones are given a class, and other clones once, few, many or no size at all.

J: TRBJ1-4; V: TRBV10-3; D: NA; size: NA; CDR3: CAISDVREGGEKLFF
J: TRBJ2-7; V: TRBV5-1; D: NA; size: NA; CDR3: CASSLAPTGPKAHEQYF
J: TRBJ2-1; V: TRBV7-8; D: TRBD2; size: NA; CDR3: CASSKRTSQGEQFF
J: TRBJ2-7; V: TRBV5-1; D: NA; size: NA; CDR3: CASSSGTMFSEQYF
J: TRBJ2-3; V: TRBV7-3; D: TRBD2; size: NA; CDR3: CASSLPGLAGPDTQYF
J: TRBJ2-1; V: TRBV5-1; D: NA; size: NA; CDR3: CASSRDGRGYNEQFF
J: TRBJ2-5; V: TRBV9; D: NA; size: few; CDR3: CASSVNPRRETQYF
J: TRBJ2-7; V: TRBV7-9; D: NA; size: NA; CDR3: CASSPLTMSSYEQYF
J: TRBJ2-6; V: TRBV5-6; D: NA; size: NA; CDR3: CVSSRPRGSGANVLTF
J: TRBJ2-4; V: TRBV4-1; D: TRBD2; size: NA; CDR3: CASRPGLAVTKNIQYF
J: TRBJ2-5; V: TRBV30; D: NA; size: NA; CDR3: CAWSSRPGPTNKETQYF
J: TRBJ1-5; V: TRBV28; D: NA; size: NA; CDR3: CASTSRKGWDQPQHF
J: TRBJ2-7; V: TRBV5-5; D: NA; size: NA; CDR3: CASSLGLRAQRYEQYF
J: TRBJ1-6; V: TRBV6-4; D: NA; size: NA; CDR3: CASTRSPLHF
J: TRBJ2-3; V: TRBV11-1; D: NA; size: NA; CDR3: CASSLGGNTDTQYF
J: TRBJ1-1; V: TRBV19; D: NA; size: NA; CDR3: CASSISSGRFTEAFF
J: TRBJ1-1; V: TRBV19; D: NA; size: once; CDR3: CATRPRHGETEAFF
J: TRBJ1-5; V: TRBV27; D: NA; size: NA; CDR3: CASMRSGQPNQPQHF
J: TRBJ2-3; V: TRBV7-3; D: TRBD2; size: NA; CDR3: CASSLSGGIDTQYF
J: TRBJ2-7; V: TRBV27; D: TRBD2; size: NA; CDR3: CASSPPSSGPPSEQYF
J: TRBJ2-7; V: TRBV6-5; D: TRBD1; size: NA; CDR3: CASSRDSSSSYEQYF
J: TRBJ2-7; V: TRBV7-3; D: NA; size: NA; CDR3: CASSLWDSSSYEQYF
J: TRBJ2-2; V: TRBV7-3; D: NA; size: NA; CDR3: CASSLGSLGVGELFF
J: TRBJ2-7; V: TRBV6-5; D: NA; size: NA; CDR3: CASSYGGVEYEQYF
J: TRBJ2-3; V: TRBV7-9; D: NA; size: NA; CDR3: CASSPYTDTQYF
J: TRBJ1-6; V: TRBV4-1; D: NA; size: NA; CDR3: CASSQDTGNSPLHF
J: TRBJ2-3; V: TRBV27; D: TRBD2; size: NA; CDR3: CASSLGTSGSGTDTQYF
J: TRBJ2-7; V: TRBV7-8; D: TRBD2; size: NA; CDR3: CASSLGQYSGRASEQYF
J: TRBJ1-3; V: TRBV9; D: TRBD1; size: NA; CDR3: CASSVDSGGMVSGNTIYF
J: TRBJ1-5; V: TRBV5-1; D: TRBD1; size: NA; CDR3: CASSLDREGQPQHF
J: TRBJ1-5; V: TRBV5-1; D: TRBD1; size: NA; CDR3: CASSVTGGAFQPQHF
J: TRBJ1-5; V: TRBV10-2; D: NA; size: once; CDR3: CARGGERSAEGNQPQHF
J: TRBJ2-1; V: TRBV2; D: TRBD2; size: NA; CDR3: CASSGLAGLYNEQFF
J: TRBJ2-3; V: TRBV25-1; D: NA; size: few; CDR3: CASSEYHSSTDTQYF
J: TRBJ2-3; V: TRBV9; D: NA; size: NA; CDR3: CASSALGVSTDTQYF
J: TRBJ1-5; V: TRBV28; D: TRBD1; size: NA; CDR3: CAAVGQGRQPQHF
J: TRBJ1-4; V: TRBV7-9; D: NA; size: NA; CDR3: CASSFGRKSATNEKLFF
J: TRBJ1-1; V: TRBV10-3; D: NA; size: NA; CDR3: CAIREGYQDTEAFF
J: TRBJ1-6; V: TRBV7-6; D: TRBD1; size: NA; CDR3: CASSLIEGQGGSPLHF
J: TRBJ2-2; V: TRBV10-3; D: TRBD1; size: NA; CDR3: CAISTGTDTGELFF
J: TRBJ1-2; V: TRBV19; D: NA; size: NA; CDR3: CASSSETGNYGYTF
J: TRBJ2-7; V: TRBV10-3; D: TRBD2; size: many; CDR3: CAISGTSGGEQYF
J: TRBJ1-6; V: TRBV7-3; D: NA; size: NA; CDR3: CASSLTGRGNGNSPLHF
J: TRBJ1-6; V: TRBV6-5; D: TRBD1; size: NA; CDR3: CASRDRVNSPLHF
J: TRBJ2-3; V: TRBV29-1; D: NA; size: NA; CDR3: CSVRGGTDTQYF
J: TRBJ2-7; V: TRBV30; D: NA; size: NA; CDR3: CAWSAMTGAAYEQYF
J: TRBJ1-2; V: TRBV6-1; D: NA; size: NA; CDR3: CASSGRQGLNYGYTF
J: TRBJ2-1; V: TRBV5-1; D: TRBD2; size: NA; CDR3: CASAQGSGIPYNEQFF
J: TRBJ2-1; V: TRBV28; D: TRBD2; size: NA; CDR3: CASSFAGGGYNEQFF
J: TRBJ1-4; V: TRBV19; D: TRBD1; size: NA; CDR3: CASSSDRGANEKLFF
J: TRBJ2-3; V: TRBV10-1; D: TRBD1; size: NA; CDR3: CASSEYGQASTDTQYF
J: TRBJ2-6; V: TRBV7-2; D: NA; size: NA; CDR3: CASSLLGPGANVLTF
J: TRBJ2-7; V: TRBV5-4; D: NA; size: NA; CDR3: CASSLGQALSYEQYF
J: TRBJ2-2; V: TRBV18; D: NA; size: NA; CDR3: CASSPPGVANTGELFF
J: TRBJ1-6; V: TRBV5-1; D: NA; size: NA; CDR3: CASSRTGSNSPLHF
J: TRBJ2-1; V: TRBV2; D: TRBD2; size: NA; CDR3: CASSDGTSGLSYNEQFF